One sample yielded the 29 T cell receptor beta chains listed below, sequenced in a study of T cells in Graves' hyperthyroidism and ophthalmopathy. Amplification of TCR beta CDR3 regions was performed using RNA transcripts as template. First-round RT-PCR of the TCR CDR3 relied on the HTBI primer set. Using its own MiXCR run on the multiplex PCR reads, TCRdb lists one record per CDR3 protein. The sample lists 730,000 or so distinct CDR3 sequences, under 20% seen once, with 16% in the top ten. The sequenced material came from blood. These receptors were taken from a woman in her forties or fifties with Graves' hyperthyroidism that later progressed to Graves' ophthalmopathy.

Comment on this clonotype: Since a much larger clone is just one base distant, this may be a read error. The V and J genes are TRBV11-2 and TRBJ2-1; the D gene is possibly TRBD1 (5 bases). CDR3 length equals 13 residues. V lost 1 base and J lost 7, with 8 bases in between. Germline V gene data show CDR1 as SGHAT and CDR2 as FQNNGV. The CDR3, as DNA: TGTGCCAGCAGCTTAGTGCCAGGGAATGAGCAGTTCTTC. Translating it yields CASSLVPGNEQFF.

This clonotype was recorded only once. Possible read error: a much larger clone is one base away. The genes are TRBV3-1 and TRBJ1-3; D is unclear. Trimming took 2 bases from V and 3 from J, leaving 8 bases between them. This CDR3 has 14 amino acids. CDR1 and CDR2 from the germline V gene are LGHDT and YNNKEL (reference sequence). The CDR3 spells CASSQITVGNTIYF. CDR3 DNA sequence: TGTGCCAGCAGCCAAATCACAGTTGGAAACACCATATATTTT.

This clonotype was seen many times. The CDR3, as DNA: TGTGCCAGCAGCTTGGACCGGGACTACTATGGCTACACCTTC. Its translation: CASSLDRDYYGYTF. The genes are TRBV5-4 and TRBJ1-2, with D possibly matching TRBD1 (5 bases). Trimming took 0 bases from V and 3 from J, leaving 9 bases between them. Germline V lookup: CDR1 SGHNT, CDR2 YYREEE (reference sequence). This CDR3 spans 14 amino acids.

This rearrangement joins TRBV3-1 to TRBJ2-1; 14 bases match TRBD2. The CDR3 is 18 residues long. Germline V CDR1 and CDR2: LGHDT, YNNKEL (reference sequence). V lost 5 bases, J lost 7 bases, and 13 bases stayed unmatched. The CDR3 sequence: CASSNVIQGTSGGNEQFF. CDR3 DNA: TGTGCCAGCAGCAACGTTATTCAGGGGACTAGCGGGGGTAATGAGCAGTTCTTC.

For this clonotype: A much larger clone lies one base from this, so it may be a read error. This chain uses TRBV7-8 with TRBJ2-7; 12 nucleotides line up with TRBD2. The CDR3 spans 15 residues. The germline V gene encodes CDR1 SGHVS and CDR2 FQNEAQ. In nucleotides, the CDR3 is TGTGCCAGCACTAGGGGGACTAGCGGGCTATACGAGCAGCACTTC. Its protein is CASTRGTSGLYEQHF.

The V gene is TRBV5-8, the J gene TRBJ2-3, with a weak D call TRBD1 (6 bases). Trimming pared 4 bases from V and 6 bases from J, leaving 18 bases between. Germline CDR1 is SGHTS and CDR2 is YDEGEE. The CDR3 spans 15 residues. The DNA of the CDR3 is TGTGCCAGCAGCAAAATTCGACAGGCATCGGATACGCAGTATTTT. Protein product: CASSKIRQASDTQYF.

The chain is built from TRBV7-6 and TRBJ2-5; D gene unclear. V was shortened by 1 base and J by 1 base, with 10 bases between the two germline ends. CDR3 length: 15 residues. CDR1 SGHVS and CDR2 FNYEAQ come from the germline V gene. The CDR3 here is CASSLGSVTQETQYF. CDR3 in DNA: TGTGCCAGCAGCTTAGGATCTGTTACCCAAGAGACCCAGTACTTC.

There are many counts of this clonotype. This rearrangement joins TRBV2 to TRBJ2-1, with D uncertain. Germline V lookup: CDR1 SNHLY, CDR2 FYNNEI. The CDR3 has 12 amino acids. Trimming shortened V by 8 bases and J by 5 bases, and 10 bases separated the two germline ends. The CDR3 bases are TGTGCCAGCCGCAGTTTAGACAATGAGCAGTTCTTC. Protein: CASRSLDNEQFF.

This clonotype was detected ten times or more. This chain links TRBV7-6 with TRBJ2-1; 7 nucleotides match TRBD2. CDR1 SGHVS and CDR2 FNYEAQ come from the germline V gene. V was pared by 5 bases and J by 6 bases, with 10 bases of the junction left unmatched. The CDR3 covers 15 residues. The CDR3 nucleotides are TGTGCCAGCAGCCTAGGGACTACCCCTGGCAATGAGCAGTTCTTC. Translating gives CASSLGTTPGNEQFF.

J is TRBJ1-1 and V is TRBV7-3; D is unclear. Looked up from germline, CDR1 is SGHTA and CDR2 is FQGTGA. V was pared by 5 bases and J by 4 bases, with 20 bases between. The CDR3 totals 16 residues. The CDR3 nucleotides are TGTGCCAGCAGCAGTGGGGTGGGCAGGCGAGCCACTGAAGCTTTCTTT. The encoded protein is CASSSGVGRRATEAFF.

The chain employs TRBV9 and TRBJ2-5; TRBD2 is a possible D gene (6 bases). The germline V gene has CDR1 SGDLS and CDR2 YYNGEE. The CDR3 totals 15 residues. Trimming took off 2 bases at V and 2 bases at J, with 13 bases between the two ends. The CDR3 protein is CASSVSWAGQETQYF. Written as DNA, the CDR3 is TGTGCCAGCAGCGTCTCGTGGGCGGGGCAAGAGACCCAGTACTTC.

This clonotype appeared many times. The gene calls are TRBV5-5 and TRBJ1-2; D gene ambiguous. The germline V and J ends were trimmed by 0 bases and 8 bases, with 11 bases remaining between them. The CDR3 loop spans 13 amino acids. The germline V gene encodes CDR1 SGHKS and CDR2 YYEKEE (reference sequence). CDR3 in amino acids: CASSLGAIKGYTF. CDR3 nucleotide sequence: TGTGCCAGCAGCTTGGGGGCAATTAAGGGCTACACCTTC.

The chain couples TRBV29-1 to TRBJ1-1, with 9 nucleotides matching TRBD1. V lost 2 bases, J lost 5 bases, and 3 bases stayed unmatched. From germline, CDR1 is SQVTM and CDR2 ANQGSEA. This CDR3 has 13 residues. CDR3 residues: CSVERDRVTEAFF. CDR3 DNA sequence: TGCAGCGTTGAACGGGACAGGGTAACTGAAGCTTTCTTT.

This chain uses TRBV20-1 with TRBJ2-5; TRBD1 might be the D (5 bases). Germline V CDR1 and CDR2: DFQATT, SNEGSKA (reference sequence). V was trimmed by 0 bases and J by 2 bases, leaving 10 bases between them. The CDR3 sequence is 14 residues long. In DNA, the CDR3 is TGCAGTGCTAGAGAAGGGGCGGAACAAGAGACCCAGTACTTC. Encoded protein: CSAREGAEQETQYF.

This clonotype was observed a few times. This chain connects TRBV7-6 to TRBJ1-1, with 8 nucleotides matching TRBD1. Per the germline V gene, CDR1 is SGHVS and CDR2 is FNYEAQ. The V and J ends lost 5 bases and 0 bases, in that order; junction bases with no gene match: 5. The CDR3 runs to 15 residues. The CDR3 sequence: CASSRRGQMNTEAFF. CDR3 bases: TGTGCCAGCAGCCGCAGGGGGCAGATGAACACTGAAGCTTTCTTT.

The sample holds a few counts of this clonotype. The rearrangement uses TRBV3-1 and TRBJ2-5; D might be TRBD2 (6 bases). This CDR3 contains 16 residues. V was pared by 6 bases and J by 0 bases, with 17 bases between. Germline-derived CDR1 and CDR2 are LGHDT and YNNKEL (reference sequence). The CDR3 region has the DNA TGTGCCAGCAGGAAGCTAGGCGGGGAGTACCAAGAGACCCAGTACTTC. It encodes CASRKLGGEYQETQYF.

This clonotype was counted only a few times. The V and J genes are TRBV20-1 and TRBJ2-1; TRBD2 aligns across 14 bases. The CDR3 has 16 amino acids. From germline, CDR1 is DFQATT and CDR2 SNEGSKA (reference sequence). The ends lost 3 bases at V and 2 bases at J; junction bases unmatched: 3. The CDR3 region is CSASGTSGGTYNEQFF. CDR3 nucleotides: TGCAGTGCTAGCGGGACTAGCGGGGGTACCTACAATGAGCAGTTCTTC.

The chain is built from TRBV20-1 and TRBJ2-5; maybe TRBD1 (6 bases). V lost 0 bases, J lost 4 bases, and 12 bases lay in between. The germline V gene encodes CDR1 DFQATT and CDR2 SNEGSKA (reference sequence). The CDR3 is made up of 14 amino acids. The CDR3 reads CSARDQDRLETQYF. The CDR3 coding sequence is TGCAGTGCTAGAGATCAGGACAGACTAGAGACCCAGTACTTC.

Concerning this clonotype: At one end the junction does not follow the germline gene, possibly because of a read error. CDR3 loop: CATSQSLGKGTYEQYF. The CDR3 nucleotides read TGTGCCACTAGTCAGTCCCTTGGCAAGGGCACCTACGAGCAGTACTTC. The rearrangement links TRBV19 to TRBJ2-7; no reliable D call. Germline assignment: CDR1 LNHDA and CDR2 SQIVND (reference sequence). The CDR3 has 16 amino acids.

This clonotype has a count of ten or more. The CDR3 DNA sequence: TGCGCCAGCAGCTCGGGGCGGCAGGCGAAGAATGAGCAGTTCTTC. Its protein product is CASSSGRQAKNEQFF. The genes are TRBV5-1 and TRBJ2-1; D is tentatively TRBD1 or TRBD2 (5 bases each). The CDR3 consists of 15 residues. V lost 3 bases to trimming and J lost 7 bases, with 17 bases between them. From germline, CDR1 is SGHRS and CDR2 YFSETQ.

The sample holds a few counts of this clonotype. J is TRBJ1-5 and V is TRBV30, with a possible D match to TRBD1 (5 bases). CDR1 GTSNPN and CDR2 SVGIG come from the germline V gene (reference sequence). Trimming left V 1 base short and J 4 bases short, with 11 bases between. The length of the CDR3 is 14 residues. CDR3 in amino acids: CAWSGGRENQPQHF. Here the CDR3 DNA reads TGTGCCTGGAGTGGCGGCAGGGAGAATCAGCCCCAGCATTTT. Looking up the rest from reference TRBV30 and TRBJ1-5 gives the full variable domain: SQTIHQWPATLVQPVGSPLSLECTVEGTSNPNLYWYRQAAGRGLQLLFYSVGIGQISSEVPQNLSASRPQDRQFILSSKKLLLSDSGFYLCAWSGGRENQPQHFGDGTRLSIL.

In its sample, this clonotype was seen a few times. The genes are TRBV30 and TRBJ2-2, with D unresolved. The CDR3 sequence is 14 residues long. Germline CDR1 and CDR2: GTSNPN and SVGIG (reference sequence). V was pared by 1 base and J by 5 bases, with 11 bases between. CDR3 sequence reads: CAWSAQSGTGELFF. In DNA, the CDR3 is TGTGCCTGGAGTGCTCAATCTGGGACCGGGGAGCTGTTTTTT.

This clonotype was seen repeatedly, ten times or more. The chain is built from TRBV20-1 and TRBJ2-3; the D is unclear. The ends were cut back, 6 bases at V and 0 bases at J, with 13 bases in the middle. Germline V CDR1 and CDR2: DFQATT, SNEGSKA (reference sequence). This CDR3 region has 14 residues. DNA for the CDR3: TGCAGTGCGATTCACTACGACAGCACAGATACGCAGTATTTT. The encoded protein is CSAIHYDSTDTQYF.

A few counts support this clonotype. CDR3 amino acids: CASSQAGPLTGELFF. CDR3 DNA sequence: TGTGCCAGCAGCCAGGCGGGACCTCTTACCGGGGAGCTGTTTTTT. This chain links TRBV3-1 with TRBJ2-2; possibly TRBD2 for D (6 bases). Between the trimmed V and J ends, which lost 3 bases and 5 bases, there was a span of 13 bases. This CDR3 has 15 amino acids. Germline-derived CDR1 and CDR2 are LGHDT and YNNKEL (reference sequence).

The chain joins TRBV7-6 to TRBJ2-1; TRBD1 might be the D (6 bases). Per the germline V gene, CDR1 is SGHVS and CDR2 is FNYEAQ. CDR3 length equals 11 residues. With 9 bases removed from V and 5 bases from J, the gap between germline ends came to 8 bases. The CDR3, as DNA: TGTGCCAGTGGGACAAACAATGAGCAGTTCTTC. Protein: CASGTNNEQFF.

This clonotype was observed a few times. This chain links TRBV5-5 with TRBJ1-2; weak D call: TRBD1 (6 bases). The CDR3 consists of 16 residues. Per germline, CDR1 SGHKS and CDR2 YYEKEE (reference sequence). The V end lost 2 bases, the J end lost 0 bases, and 14 bases lay between the germline ends. The CDR3 nucleotides are TGTGCCAGCAGCTTTTACCGGGCAGGGGCTAACTATGGCTACACCTTC. Translated, it gives CASSFYRAGANYGYTF.

In this sample, this clonotype turned up many times. The J gene is TRBJ2-7, the V gene TRBV6-2 or TRBV6-3; the D is unclear. Germline values: CDR1 MNHEY, CDR2 SVGEGT. The CDR3 sequence is 16 residues long. Trimming took 2 bases from V and 0 from J, leaving 14 bases between them. CDR3 coding DNA: TGTGCCAGCAGTTACGATCCGCATAAAAGCTCCTACGAGCAGTACTTC. This gives the protein CASSYDPHKSSYEQYF.

The chain links TRBV4-1 to TRBJ2-7; TRBD1 matches at 7 bases. The CDR3 has 13 amino acids. V shed 6 bases and J 3 bases; nucleotides not matched to a gene: 5. CDR1 is MGHRA and CDR2 is YSYEKL in the germline V gene. CDR3 sequence: CASRPGQDYEQYF. CDR3 in DNA: TGCGCCAGCAGACCCGGACAGGACTACGAGCAGTACTTC.

This clonotype showed up just a few times. The chain links TRBV20-1 to TRBJ2-7, with D perhaps given as TRBD1 or TRBD2 (6 bases each). The CDR3 covers 14 residues. Trimming removed 5 bases at V and 0 bases at J, with 14 bases between. Germline loops: CDR1 DFQATT, CDR2 SNEGSKA (reference sequence). For the CDR3, the DNA is TGCAGTGCTGAGTCGGGGGACAACTCCTACGAGCAGTACTTC. Translation gives CSAESGDNSYEQYF.